A selection of T cell receptor beta chains follows, all from one sample in a study of T cell responses to AZD1222 COVID-19 vaccine. Data came from immunoSEQ multiplex PCR; TCRdb stores just in-frame clones and leaves some out. This table holds about 110,000 clones, about nine tenths found once. The material was peripheral blood, obtained on day 0 of MenACWY control vaccination. Source of these receptors: an adult in good health. Each CDR3 is given with its conserved first and last residue. The D gene is left open where the match is weak. For some rows the clone size is stated as once, few or many, or as a class when expanded; others skip it.

j_call: TRBJ2-5
clone_size: NA
v_call: TRBV28
d_call: TRBD2
cdr3_aa: CASSPTGRGGETQYF
cdr3_nt: TGTGCCAGCAGTCCTACGGGGAGGGGAGGGGAGACCCAGTACTTC

j_call: TRBJ2-5
clone_size: few
v_call: TRBV10-3
d_call: TRBD2
cdr3_aa: CAISETERGGSSQYF
cdr3_nt: TGTGCCATCAGTGAGACCGAGCGGGGGGGCTCCTCCCAGTACTTC

j_call: TRBJ2-1
clone_size: once
v_call: TRBV7-9
d_call: NA
cdr3_aa: CASSRPGGNNEQFF
cdr3_nt: TGTGCCAGCAGCCGACCTGGGGGGAACAATGAGCAGTTCTTC

j_call: TRBJ1-1
clone_size: NA
v_call: TRBV19
d_call: NA
cdr3_aa: CASSILAARAVNTEAFF
cdr3_nt: TGTGCCAGTAGTATACTTGCGGCCCGGGCAGTTAACACTGAAGCTTTCTTT

j_call: TRBJ1-1
clone_size: NA
v_call: TRBV6-5
d_call: NA
cdr3_aa: CASGVNTEAFF
cdr3_nt: TGTGCCAGCGGAGTGAACACTGAAGCTTTCTTT

j_call: TRBJ1-2
clone_size: few
v_call: TRBV7-9
d_call: TRBD1
cdr3_aa: CASSYRDRGDYGYTF
cdr3_nt: TGTGCCAGCAGCTACCGGGACAGGGGGGACTATGGCTACACCTTC

j_call: TRBJ2-7
clone_size: NA
v_call: TRBV7-2
d_call: TRBD1
cdr3_aa: CASNLPLGTGSYEQYF
cdr3_nt: TGTGCCAGCAACCTCCCTCTTGGGACAGGCTCCTACGAGCAGTACTTC

j_call: TRBJ2-5
clone_size: medium-sized
v_call: TRBV6-5
d_call: TRBD1
cdr3_aa: CASSRIGGSQETQYF
cdr3_nt: TGTGCCAGCAGTAGAATAGGGGGCTCTCAGGAGACCCAGTACTTC

j_call: TRBJ1-5
clone_size: NA
v_call: TRBV28
d_call: TRBD1
cdr3_aa: CASSASGTEGNQPQHF
cdr3_nt: TGTGCCAGCAGTGCCTCCGGGACAGAGGGCAATCAGCCCCAGCATTTT

j_call: TRBJ1-2
clone_size: NA
v_call: TRBV10-3
d_call: NA
cdr3_aa: CAITPGNYGYTF
cdr3_nt: TGTGCCATCACACCAGGGAACTATGGCTACACCTTC

j_call: TRBJ1-1
clone_size: NA
v_call: TRBV7-9
d_call: NA
cdr3_aa: CASSPANAAFF
cdr3_nt: TGTGCCAGCAGCCCTGCGAATGCGGCTTTCTTT

j_call: TRBJ1-6
clone_size: once
v_call: TRBV5-1
d_call: NA
cdr3_aa: CASTPSGGNSPLHF
cdr3_nt: TGCGCCAGCACCCCGTCGGGTGGCAATTCACCCCTCCACTTT

j_call: TRBJ2-7
clone_size: once
v_call: TRBV7-9
d_call: NA
cdr3_aa: CASSPRLGTQPYEQYF
cdr3_nt: TGTGCCAGCAGCCCTCGCCTCGGGACGCAGCCCTACGAGCAGTACTTC

j_call: TRBJ2-3
clone_size: NA
v_call: TRBV15
d_call: TRBD1
cdr3_aa: CATRDRVETQYF
cdr3_nt: TGTGCCACCAGAGACAGGGTAGAGACGCAGTATTTT

j_call: TRBJ2-5
clone_size: once
v_call: TRBV30
d_call: NA
cdr3_aa: CAWSHQETQYF
cdr3_nt: TGTGCCTGGAGTCATCAAGAGACCCAGTACTTC

j_call: TRBJ2-2
clone_size: NA
v_call: TRBV6-5
d_call: NA
cdr3_aa: CASSYSFGGFTGELFF
cdr3_nt: TGTGCCAGCAGTTACTCGTTCGGGGGTTTCACCGGGGAGCTGTTTTTT

j_call: TRBJ2-3
clone_size: few
v_call: TRBV5-1
d_call: TRBD2
cdr3_aa: CASSLDASGSTDTQYF
cdr3_nt: TGCGCCAGCAGCTTGGATGCTAGCGGTAGCACAGATACGCAGTATTTT

j_call: TRBJ1-5
clone_size: NA
v_call: TRBV6-2/TRBV6-3
d_call: NA
cdr3_aa: CASSYPTGSRGSNQPQHF
cdr3_nt: TGTGCCAGCAGTTACCCTACAGGTAGTAGGGGGAGCAATCAGCCCCAGCATTTT

j_call: TRBJ2-3
clone_size: NA
v_call: TRBV5-1
d_call: NA
cdr3_aa: CASSSYKRTDTQYF
cdr3_nt: TGCGCCAGCAGCTCGTACAAACGCACAGATACGCAGTATTTT

j_call: TRBJ2-5
clone_size: once
v_call: TRBV5-1
d_call: TRBD2
cdr3_aa: CASSDYGTSGETQYF
cdr3_nt: TGCGCCAGCAGCGACTACGGGACTAGCGGGGAGACCCAGTACTTC

j_call: TRBJ1-2
clone_size: NA
v_call: TRBV6-1
d_call: NA
cdr3_aa: CASSDQDSYGYTF
cdr3_nt: TGTGCCAGCAGTGACCAAGACAGCTATGGCTACACCTTC

j_call: TRBJ1-2
clone_size: NA
v_call: TRBV7-9
d_call: NA
cdr3_aa: CASSQPGQKGYTF
cdr3_nt: TGTGCCAGCAGCCAACCCGGACAGAAAGGCTACACCTTC

j_call: TRBJ1-6
clone_size: NA
v_call: TRBV3-1/TRBV3-2
d_call: NA
cdr3_aa: CASSQGLDFSYNSPLHF
cdr3_nt: TGTGCCAGCAGCCAAGGGTTAGACTTTTCCTATAATTCACCCCTCCACTTT

j_call: TRBJ2-3
clone_size: NA
v_call: TRBV12-5
d_call: TRBD2
cdr3_aa: CASGRTAGGWDTQYF
cdr3_nt: TGTGCTAGTGGCCGAACAGCGGGGGGGTGGGATACGCAGTATTTT

j_call: TRBJ2-7
clone_size: NA
v_call: TRBV19
d_call: TRBD1
cdr3_aa: CASSIGGTGEGYEQYF
cdr3_nt: TGTGCCAGTAGTATCGGGGGGACAGGGGAAGGATACGAGCAGTACTTC

j_call: TRBJ2-2
clone_size: NA
v_call: TRBV7-3
d_call: TRBD1
cdr3_aa: CASSLTGQGARTGELFF
cdr3_nt: TGTGCCAGCAGCTTAACAGGCCAGGGGGCGAGGACCGGGGAGCTGTTTTTT

j_call: TRBJ1-2
clone_size: NA
v_call: TRBV5-1
d_call: NA
cdr3_aa: CASSLGQLDGYTF
cdr3_nt: TGCGCCAGCAGCTTGGGGCAGTTGGATGGCTACACCTTC

j_call: TRBJ1-1
clone_size: NA
v_call: TRBV7-9
d_call: NA
cdr3_aa: CASSLESNTRAFF
cdr3_nt: TGTGCCAGCAGCTTAGAGTCAAACACGCGGGCTTTCTTT

j_call: TRBJ1-1
clone_size: once
v_call: TRBV15
d_call: NA
cdr3_aa: CATSRDLRTILNTEAFF
cdr3_nt: TGTGCCACCAGCAGAGATCTCCGGACCATTCTGAACACTGAAGCTTTCTTT

j_call: TRBJ1-5
clone_size: NA
v_call: TRBV7-9
d_call: NA
cdr3_aa: CASTTDSNQPQHF
cdr3_nt: TGTGCCAGCACCACGGACAGCAATCAGCCCCAGCATTTT

j_call: TRBJ1-1
clone_size: NA
v_call: TRBV6-5
d_call: NA
cdr3_aa: CASSHEGTEAFF
cdr3_nt: TGTGCCAGCAGTCACGAGGGGACTGAAGCTTTCTTT

j_call: TRBJ2-7
clone_size: NA
v_call: TRBV5-1
d_call: NA
cdr3_aa: CASSLQGGLYEQYF
cdr3_nt: TGCGCCAGCAGCCTACAGGGCGGCCTCTACGAGCAGTACTTC

j_call: TRBJ1-1
clone_size: once
v_call: TRBV30
d_call: NA
cdr3_aa: CAWSVVGRMNTEAFF
cdr3_nt: TGTGCCTGGAGTGTAGTAGGGCGGATGAACACTGAAGCTTTCTTT

j_call: TRBJ1-2
clone_size: NA
v_call: TRBV19
d_call: TRBD1
cdr3_aa: CASTPLRGTGTQVGHGYTF
cdr3_nt: TGTGCCAGTACCCCCTTAAGGGGGACAGGGACGCAAGTTGGCCATGGCTACACCTTC

j_call: TRBJ1-2
clone_size: NA
v_call: TRBV9
d_call: NA
cdr3_aa: CASSVARGRAPYGYTF
cdr3_nt: TGTGCCAGCAGCGTAGCTCGAGGAAGAGCCCCCTATGGCTACACCTTC

j_call: TRBJ2-7
clone_size: NA
v_call: TRBV23-1
d_call: TRBD2
cdr3_aa: CASSPLAGENYEQYF
cdr3_nt: TGCGCCAGCAGTCCGCTTGCGGGGGAGAACTACGAGCAGTACTTC